One sample yielded the 31 T cell receptor beta chains listed below, sequenced in a study of T cell changes during pregnancy in multiple sclerosis. Generated by immunoSEQ multiplex PCR, the TCRdb table keeps only in-frame clones and is missing some. There are tens of thousands of clones in the sample; about 91% occur only once, and around 4.9% lies in the top ten. The sequences come from peripheral blood, collected in the first trimester of pregnancy. These receptors were collected from a female donor in good health, enrolled as a control in a pregnancy study.

The chain employs TRBV29-1 and TRBJ1-2; TRBD1 matches 10 bases. The trim removed 6 bases at V and 1 base at J, leaving 5 bases unmatched. CDR3 size: 14 residues. Germline CDR1 reads SQVTM; CDR2 reads ANQGSEA. The CDR3 DNA sequence: TGCAGCGTGGACGGGACAGGGGATAACTATGGCTACACCTTC. Translation gives CSVDGTGDNYGYTF.

This clone was detected only once. The rearrangement uses TRBV7-9 and TRBJ2-5; TRBD2 matches at 7 bases. The CDR3 covers 15 residues. Per germline, CDR1 SEHNR and CDR2 FQNEAQ (reference sequence). J was trimmed by 3 bases and V by 2 bases; bases with no gene match: 6. In DNA form, the CDR3 reads TGTGCCAGCAGCTTAACTCGCCTAGCGGAAGAGACCCAGTACTTC. Its protein product is CASSLTRLAEETQYF.

The chain joins TRBV6-5 to TRBJ1-6; the D is unclear. The germline V gene encodes CDR1 MNHEY and CDR2 SVGAGI. The CDR3 spans 15 residues. Trimming pared 6 bases from V and 7 bases from J, leaving 16 bases between. CDR3 DNA sequence: TGTGCCAGCAGCTCCCCCCGGGAGCCAAATTCACCCCTCCACTTT. Translated, it gives CASSSPREPNSPLHF.

The gene calls are TRBV7-8 and TRBJ1-4; unclear D gene. Germline loops: CDR1 SGHVS, CDR2 FQNEAQ. This CDR3 region has 14 residues. The germline V and J ends were trimmed by 8 bases and 7 bases, with 17 bases remaining between them. The CDR3 spells CASRASPSGEKLFF. CDR3 bases: TGTGCCAGCCGGGCCTCCCCCAGCGGTGAAAAACTGTTTTTT.

The chain carries TRBV5-4 and TRBJ2-1, with 10 bases lining up with TRBD2. Germline loops: CDR1 SGHNT, CDR2 YYREEE (reference sequence). Trimming removed 1 base from V and 2 bases from J; junction bases left unmatched: 0. The CDR3 covers 15 residues. The CDR3 loop is CASSLSGGAYNEQFF. The CDR3, as DNA: TGTGCCAGCAGCTTGAGCGGGGGGGCCTACAATGAGCAGTTCTTC.

This chain joins TRBV28 and TRBJ1-2, with D maybe TRBD1 (6 bases). From germline, CDR1 is MDHEN and CDR2 SYDVKM. Trimming removed 2 bases from V and 0 bases from J, with 10 bases in between. CDR3 length: 15 amino acids. The CDR3: CASSLGQISNYGYTF. DNA of the CDR3: TGTGCCAGCAGTTTAGGACAGATATCTAACTATGGCTACACCTTC.

The table lists this clone with a count of one. The rearrangement links TRBV6-5 to TRBJ2-1, with 8 bases fitting TRBD2. J gave up 1 base and V 6 bases, and 5 bases lay outside the gene matches. Germline V gene data show CDR1 as MNHEY and CDR2 as SVGAGI. CDR3 length: 15 residues. Here the CDR3 reads CASRVLAASYNEQFF. CDR3 nucleotide sequence: TGTGCCAGCAGAGTACTAGCGGCATCCTACAATGAGCAGTTCTTC.

The chain couples TRBV9 to TRBJ2-5; 10 bases agree with TRBD2. V was pared by 2 bases and J by 5 bases, with 6 bases of the junction left unmatched. The CDR3 sequence is 15 residues long. The germline V gene has CDR1 SGDLS and CDR2 YYNGEE. The chain's CDR3 is CASSVSGGTRETQYF. CDR3 sequence (DNA): TGTGCCAGCAGCGTTAGCGGGGGGACCCGGGAGACCCAGTACTTC.

The chain carries TRBV30 and TRBJ1-5; no reliable D call. The CDR3 totals 12 residues. The germline V gene has CDR1 GTSNPN and CDR2 SVGIG (reference sequence). V was shortened by 0 bases and J by 4 bases, with 4 bases between the two germline ends. CDR3 protein: CAWSVQNQPQHF. CDR3 nucleotide sequence: TGTGCCTGGAGTGTACAGAATCAGCCCCAGCATTTT.

This clone was picked up one time. The chain carries TRBV5-4 and TRBJ2-1; TRBD2 matches at 7 bases. CDR3 size: 15 residues. Losses at the gene ends were 4 bases for V and 8 bases for J; bases not matched to a gene: 12. The germline gives CDR1 SGHNT, CDR2 YYREEE (reference sequence). CDR3 amino acids: CASSRISGPGDEQFF. CDR3 DNA: TGTGCCAGCAGCAGGATTAGCGGGCCGGGGGATGAGCAGTTCTTC.

This clone was counted once. The junction does not match germline at one end; this may be a read error. The CDR3 nucleotides are TGCAGCGTTGAGGTGGGGGGTCAGGCCCAGCATTTT. Translation: CSVEVGGQAQHF. This sequence joins TRBV29-1 and TRBJ1-5; weak D call: TRBD1 (5 bases). The CDR3 covers 12 residues. Germline CDR1 is SQVTM and CDR2 is ANQGSEA.

This chain connects TRBV7-2 to TRBJ2-3; a weak D match, TRBD2 (6 bases). The CDR3 covers 16 residues. Trimming left V 0 bases short and J 4 bases short, with 14 bases between. Germline CDR1 reads SGHTA; CDR2 reads FQGNSA. The CDR3 nucleotides read TGTGCCAGCAGCTTAGCGATCCGGGGGAATTCAGATACGCAGTATTTT. Residues: CASSLAIRGNSDTQYF. Drawing the rest from reference TRBV7-2 and TRBJ2-3, the complete variable domain is GAGVSQSPSNKVTEKGKDVELRCDPISGHTALYWYRQSLGQGLEFLIYFQGNSAPDKSGLPSDRFSAERTGGSVSTLTIQRTQQEDSAVYLCASSLAIRGNSDTQYFGPGTRLTVL.

V and J are TRBV7-9 and TRBJ1-2; weak D call: TRBD1 (6 bases). The germline gives CDR1 SEHNR, CDR2 FQNEAQ (reference sequence). The CDR3 has 13 amino acids. The V and J ends lost 5 bases and 6 bases respectively, with 13 bases between them. This CDR3 is CASSHRVIDGYTF. DNA for the CDR3: TGTGCCAGCAGCCACAGGGTAATCGATGGCTACACCTTC. Full variable domain (missing parts from reference TRBV7-9 and TRBJ1-2): DTGVSQNPRHKITKRGQNVTFRCDPISEHNRLYWYRQTLGQGPEFLTYFQNEAQLEKSRLLSDRFSAERPKGSFSTLEIQRTEQGDSAMYLCASSHRVIDGYTFGSGTRLTVV.

The chain carries TRBV7-8 and TRBJ2-5, with D perhaps matching TRBD1 (5 bases). The J call is doubtful: the DNA matches TRBJ2-7 better. The CDR3 is made up of 12 amino acids. CDR1 SGHVS and CDR2 FQNEAQ come from the germline V gene. CDR3 in amino acids: CASSVQDYEQYF. In nucleotides, the CDR3 is TGTGCCAGCAGCGTACAGGACTACGAGCAGTACTTC.

This chain connects TRBV6-5 to TRBJ1-6; 9 bases fit TRBD1. Germline CDR1 MNHEY, CDR2 SVGAGI. V shed 2 bases and J 7 bases; nucleotides not matched to a gene: 3. The CDR3 is made up of 15 amino acids. Here the CDR3 DNA reads TGTGCCAGCAGTTACGGCGACAGGGGGAATTCACCCCTCCACTTT. Encoded protein: CASSYGDRGNSPLHF.

The chain joins TRBV18 to TRBJ1-3; a weak D match, TRBD1 (5 bases). CDR1 and CDR2 from the germline V gene are KGHSH and LQKENI. CDR3 length: 16 residues. V was pared by 3 bases and J by 0 bases, with 12 bases between. The CDR3 reads CASSPRTTSSGNTIYF. CDR3 DNA sequence: TGTGCCAGCTCACCCAGGACAACGAGCTCTGGAAACACCATATATTTT.

The CDR3 bases are TGTGCCAGCTCACGACTAGAGGGAGAGACCCAGTACTTC. Translation gives CASSRLEGETQYF. The rearrangement joins TRBV18 to TRBJ2-5; tentatively, D is TRBD2 (6 bases). Deletions cut 4 bases from V and 4 bases from J, with 10 bases between. Germline loops: CDR1 KGHSH, CDR2 LQKENI. CDR3 length: 13 residues. The complete variable domain, with remaining parts taken from reference TRBV18 and TRBJ2-5, reads NAGVMQNPRHLVRRRGQEARLRCSPMKGHSHVYWYRQLPEEGLKFMVYLQKENIIDESGMPKERFSAEFPKEGPSILRIQQVVRGDSAAYFCASSRLEGETQYFGPGTRLLVL.

The rearrangement joins TRBV30 to TRBJ2-1; TRBD2 matches 7 bases. V gave up 2 bases and J gave up 8 bases; unmatched junction bases: 15. Germline loops: CDR1 GTSNPN, CDR2 SVGIG (reference sequence). CDR3 size: 16 residues. The CDR3 DNA follows: TGTGCCTGGAGTCCACTCCTGCTAGTTGGGAGGGATGAGCAGTTCTTC. Translation: CAWSPLLLVGRDEQFF.

This sequence joins TRBV6-1 and TRBJ1-1, with 9 bases aligning to TRBD1. The CDR3 runs 13 residues. V shed 5 bases and J 3 bases; nucleotides not matched to a gene: 1. Germline V gene sequence: CDR1 MNHNS, CDR2 SASEGT. The CDR3 nucleotides are TGTGCCAGCAGTCGGACAGGGGACACTGAAGCTTTCTTT. This sequence encodes CASSRTGDTEAFF.

The V and J genes are TRBV10-3 and TRBJ2-7; TRBD1 matches at 9 bases. Looked up from germline, CDR1 is ENHRY and CDR2 is SYGVKD. Losses at the gene ends were 0 bases for V and 3 bases for J; bases not matched to a gene: 3. The CDR3 spans 15 residues. In DNA form, the CDR3 reads TGTGCCATCAGTGAGTCGACAGGGGGACTCTACGAGCAGTACTTC. Its protein is CAISESTGGLYEQYF.

The rearrangement joins TRBV30 to TRBJ2-7; 10 bases match TRBD1. Germline loops: CDR1 GTSNPN, CDR2 SVGIG (reference sequence). This CDR3 is 15 amino acids long. Trimming at V came to 0 bases and at J to 2 bases, leaving 4 bases not matched to a gene. The CDR3, as DNA: TGTGCCTGGAGTGTGGGGACAGGGGCCCCCTACGAGCAGTACTTC. Translating it yields CAWSVGTGAPYEQYF.

The chain combines TRBV7-2 with TRBJ1-2; 8 positions agree with TRBD1. Looked up from germline, CDR1 is SGHTA and CDR2 is FQGNSA. Germline trimming cut 0 bases from V and 7 bases from J; bases unmatched to any gene: 10. The CDR3 totals 16 residues. For the CDR3, the DNA is TGTGCCAGCAGCTTAGCGCTTCCAGGGGGCGCGGTTGGCTACACCTTC. This gives the protein CASSLALPGGAVGYTF.

The V gene is TRBV7-8, the J gene TRBJ2-3, with 10 positions matching TRBD2. V shed 5 bases, J shed 5 bases, and the junction held 7 bases outside the gene matches. In germline, CDR1 is SGHVS, CDR2 FQNEAQ. The CDR3 is 15 residues long. CDR3 nucleotides: TGTGCCAGCAGCCCTCTAGCGGGAGCGAAAGATACGCAGTATTTT. This sequence encodes CASSPLAGAKDTQYF.

This chain connects TRBV4-1 to TRBJ1-3, with D perhaps matching TRBD1 (5 bases). CDR1 is MGHRA and CDR2 is YSYEKL in the germline V gene. This CDR3 spans 14 amino acids. V lost 1 base to trimming and J lost 2 bases, with 6 bases between them. CDR3 in DNA: TGCGCCAGCAGCCAAGTCAGGGCTGGAAACACCATATATTTT. It is translated as CASSQVRAGNTIYF.

The CDR3 region has the DNA TGTGCCAGTATCGCGGGGGACAGGGCTTCTGGCTACACCTTC. It encodes CASIAGDRASGYTF. The chain recombines TRBV19 with TRBJ1-2, with TRBD1 matching over 9 bases. J gave up 7 bases and V 7 bases, and 10 bases lay outside the gene matches. This CDR3 has 14 amino acids. Germline V gives CDR1 LNHDA, CDR2 SQIVND (reference sequence).

The V and J genes are TRBV6-1 and TRBJ2-1, with no clear D. This CDR3 contains 11 residues. Germline CDR1 and CDR2: MNHNS and SASEGT. Deletions cut 3 bases from V and 7 bases from J, with 4 bases between. The CDR3 DNA reads as TGTGCCAGCAGTGAGGAGAATGAGCAGTTCTTC. It is translated as CASSEENEQFF.

The chain recombines TRBV7-2 with TRBJ2-5; 13 nucleotides line up with TRBD2. Germline CDR1 and CDR2: SGHTA and FQGNSA. J lost 1 base, V lost 5 bases, and 1 base had no gene match. The CDR3 has 15 residues. CDR3 in amino acids: CASSRLAGGQETQYF. The CDR3 region has the DNA TGTGCCAGCAGCCGACTAGCGGGGGGCCAAGAGACCCAGTACTTC.

The chain employs TRBV5-1 and TRBJ1-4; weak D call: TRBD1 (6 bases). Trimming took off 0 bases at V and 10 bases at J, with 16 bases between the two ends. Germline values: CDR1 SGHRS, CDR2 YFSETQ. The CDR3 runs 15 residues. CDR3 protein: CASSLGDKGLGKLFF. DNA of the CDR3: TGCGCCAGCAGCTTGGGGGACAAAGGGCTCGGAAAACTGTTTTTT.

The rearrangement joins TRBV5-6 to TRBJ1-2; D is possibly TRBD1 (6 bases). V was pared by 4 bases and J by 2 bases, with 12 bases between. Germline CDR1 reads SGHDT; CDR2 reads YYEEEE. The CDR3 consists of 14 residues. The chain's CDR3 is CASSRDNQNYGYTF. The CDR3 DNA is TGTGCCAGCAGCAGGGACAACCAAAACTATGGCTACACCTTC.

This clone was seen once. The chain is built from TRBV5-4 and TRBJ2-1; possibly TRBD2 for D (5 bases). This CDR3 has 14 residues. Germline V gene data show CDR1 as SGHNT and CDR2 as YYREEE (reference sequence). V shed 3 bases and J shed 9 bases, with 16 bases lying between them. CDR3 protein: CASSSLGSAGEQFF. CDR3 nucleotides: TGTGCCAGCAGCTCCCTTGGCAGTGCGGGTGAGCAGTTCTTC.

In nucleotides, the CDR3 is TGTGCCAGCAGCTTAAGAGGTGGGGCGGGACTAGTGATTTCCACAGATACGCAGTATTTT. Translated: CASSLRGGAGLVISTDTQYF. The J gene is TRBJ2-3, the V gene TRBV7-6, with 8 positions matching TRBD2. This CDR3 is 20 amino acids long. V lost 2 bases to trimming and J lost 2 bases; unmatched junction nucleotides: 18. Germline values: CDR1 SGHVS, CDR2 FNYEAQ.